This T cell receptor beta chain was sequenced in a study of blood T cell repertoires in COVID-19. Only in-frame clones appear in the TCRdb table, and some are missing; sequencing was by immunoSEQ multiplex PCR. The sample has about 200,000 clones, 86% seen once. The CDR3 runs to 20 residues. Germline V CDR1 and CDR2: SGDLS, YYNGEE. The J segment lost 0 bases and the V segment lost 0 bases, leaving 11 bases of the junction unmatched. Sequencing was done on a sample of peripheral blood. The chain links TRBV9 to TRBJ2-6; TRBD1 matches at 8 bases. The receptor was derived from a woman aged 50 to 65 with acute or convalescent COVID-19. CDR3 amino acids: CASSVGSGQGAISGANVLTF. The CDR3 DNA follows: TGTGCCAGCAGCGTAGGCTCCGGACAGGGAGCAATCTCTGGGGCCAACGTCCTGACTTTC.